This TCR beta chain is drawn from a study of control samples from healthy donors and cancer patients. The CDR3 runs to 12 residues. With 3 bases removed from V and 4 bases from J, the gap between germline ends came to 6 bases. Sequencing was performed with immunoSEQ multiplex PCR; in TCRdb, only in-frame clones are kept and a portion is missing. The data show tens of thousands of clones, with more than 85% seen just once and 1.7% held by the top ten. The V and J genes are TRBV12-3 or TRBV12-4 and TRBJ2-5; D remains ambiguous. The TCR comes from a man aged 40-50 years with colorectal cancer. Sequences were obtained from PBMCs. In DNA, the CDR3 is TGTGCCAGCAGTTTTATGGGAGAGACCCAGTACTTC. Residues: CASSFMGETQYF.